A selection of T cell receptor beta chains follows, all from one sample in a study of cytomegalovirus exposure and HLA in healthy donors. TCRdb's table, derived via immunoSEQ multiplex PCR, lists solely in-frame clones and lacks some. The data show roughly 130,000 clones, approximately 80% seen once. Specimen: PBMCs. These receptors were collected from a man in his forties or fifties in good health and CMV-seronegative. The CDR3 runs from the conserved cysteine through the conserved F or W. A D gene is named only where the DNA matches it firmly. Clone sizes are given selectively: once, few, many, or a class where the clone is expanded.

V: TRBV27
size: .
D: TRBD1
J: TRBJ2-7
CDR3: CASSLSGGQGAHEQYF
DNA: TGTGCCAGCAGTTTATCGGGGGGACAGGGGGCTCACGAGCAGTACTTC

V: TRBV19
size: .
D: TRBD1
J: TRBJ1-2
CDR3: CASSRTGDNYGYTF
DNA: TGTGCCAGTAGTCGGACAGGGGACAACTATGGCTACACCTTC

V: TRBV29-1
size: once
D: .
J: TRBJ1-2
CDR3: CSAYNPGGDYGYTF
DNA: TGCAGCGCCTACAATCCCGGCGGGGACTATGGCTACACCTTC

V: TRBV19
size: .
D: TRBD2
J: TRBJ2-7
CDR3: CASSTTSGVSYEQYF
DNA: TGTGCCAGTAGTACGACTAGCGGGGTTTCCTACGAGCAGTACTTC

V: TRBV5-5
size: .
D: .
J: TRBJ2-1
CDR3: CASSSRSSYEQFF
DNA: TGTGCCAGCAGCTCTCGTTCCTCTTATGAGCAGTTCTTC

V: TRBV4-3
size: few
D: .
J: TRBJ2-3
CDR3: CASSLDRAEGRDTQYF
DNA: TGCGCCAGCAGCCTTGACCGGGCGGAAGGGAGGGATACGCAGTATTTT

V: TRBV7-2
size: .
D: .
J: TRBJ2-7
CDR3: CASSLVRHGSYEQYF
DNA: TGTGCCAGCAGCTTAGTGAGACACGGCTCTTACGAGCAGTACTTC

V: TRBV6-1
size: few
D: .
J: TRBJ1-2
CDR3: CASSGQAYGYTF
DNA: TGTGCCAGCAGTGGACAGGCTTATGGCTACACCTTC

V: TRBV6-5
size: .
D: TRBD1
J: TRBJ2-5
CDR3: CASSRDRGRETQYF
DNA: TGTGCCAGCAGTAGGGACAGGGGGCGTGAGACCCAGTACTTC

V: TRBV7-3
size: .
D: TRBD2
J: TRBJ2-1
CDR3: CASSPTLAGGKQFF
DNA: TGTGCCAGCAGCCCCACACTAGCGGGGGGGAAGCAGTTCTTC

V: TRBV19
size: .
D: .
J: TRBJ2-7
CDR3: CASSMPSREQYF
DNA: TGTGCCAGTAGTATGCCCAGTCGCGAGCAGTACTTC

V: TRBV11-2
size: .
D: .
J: TRBJ2-1
CDR3: CASSLWGDEQFF
DNA: TGTGCCAGCAGCTTATGGGGGGATGAGCAGTTCTTC

V: TRBV28
size: once
D: .
J: TRBJ1-2
CDR3: CASSPRDFENYGYTF
DNA: TGTGCCAGCAGTCCCCGGGACTTTGAAAACTATGGCTACACCTTC

V: TRBV18
size: few
D: TRBD1
J: TRBJ1-5
CDR3: CASSPGTDSNQPQHF
DNA: TGTGCCAGCTCACCCGGGACAGATAGCAATCAGCCCCAGCATTTT

V: TRBV21-1
size: .
D: .
J: TRBJ2-2
CDR3: CASSNPLAGGSPNTGELFF
DNA: TGTGCCAGCAGCAACCCCCTAGCGGGGGGGTCCCCGAACACCGGGGAGCTGTTTTTT

V: TRBV7-2
size: .
D: TRBD1
J: TRBJ1-5
CDR3: CASSLVAGGHQPQHF
DNA: TGTGCCAGCAGCTTAGTCGCAGGGGGCCATCAGCCCCAGCATTTT

V: TRBV10-1
size: .
D: .
J: TRBJ2-7
CDR3: CASSPRGRDYEQYF
DNA: TGCGCCAGCAGCCCAAGGGGCCGAGACTACGAGCAGTACTTC

V: TRBV11-2
size: .
D: .
J: TRBJ1-2
CDR3: CASSLEGVFYGYTF
DNA: TGTGCCAGCAGCCTAGAAGGGGTATTCTATGGCTACACCTTC

V: TRBV11-3
size: .
D: TRBD2
J: TRBJ2-1
CDR3: CASSLVVLSGTSSYNEQFF
DNA: TGTGCCAGCAGCTTAGTGGTCCTCTCCGGGACTAGCTCCTACAATGAGCAGTTCTTC

V: TRBV14
size: .
D: .
J: TRBJ1-2
CDR3: CASSLSETPFWGYTF
DNA: TGTGCCAGCAGCCTGAGTGAGACACCTTTCTGGGGCTACACCTTC

V: TRBV30
size: .
D: .
J: TRBJ2-7
CDR3: CAWSGQPYEQYF
DNA: TGTGCCTGGAGTGGACAGCCCTACGAGCAGTACTTC

V: TRBV7-6
size: .
D: TRBD2
J: TRBJ2-1
CDR3: CASSPIGGSSYNEQFF
DNA: TGTGCCAGCAGCCCTATCGGGGGGAGCTCCTACAATGAGCAGTTCTTC

V: TRBV18
size: few
D: TRBD2
J: TRBJ2-4
CDR3: CASSPVDGGAKNIQYF
DNA: TGTGCCAGCTCACCCGTAGACGGGGGGGCAAAAAACATTCAGTACTTC

V: TRBV5-4
size: .
D: .
J: TRBJ2-4
CDR3: CASSLASQLENSQYF
DNA: TGTGCCAGCAGCTTGGCCTCCCAGTTGGAAAACAGTCAGTACTTC

V: TRBV6-1
size: .
D: TRBD1
J: TRBJ1-6
CDR3: CASRGAGGHSPLHF
DNA: TGTGCCAGCAGGGGGGCAGGGGGACATTCACCCCTCCACTTT

V: TRBV19
size: .
D: .
J: TRBJ2-3
CDR3: CASSMTPGSGPDTQYF
DNA: TGTGCCAGTAGTATGACGCCAGGGTCCGGCCCAGATACGCAGTATTTT

V: TRBV7-2
size: .
D: TRBD2
J: TRBJ2-3
CDR3: CASSFGTSGGAPPDTQYF
DNA: TGTGCCAGCAGCTTCGGTACTAGCGGGGGGGCCCCCCCAGATACGCAGTATTTT